This TCR beta chain was profiled in a study of tumor-infiltrating lymphocytes in primary liver carcinoma. Whole-study context: Primary liver carcinomas in the patients were surgically resected. Patients were both men and women, whose ages ran from 30 to 69 years. Whole-study findings and limits: The study found a significantly higher top-250-clone fraction in tumors than in blood (p = 0.039). CD8+ and CD4+ repertoires went uncompared, the samples being bulk unsorted.

Blood RNA came from unsorted whole blood; germline DNA was also extracted. Researchers generated TCR beta cDNA from approximately 500 ng of total RNA, relying on a constant-region primer. Three nested multiplex PCR rounds of slightly modified ARM-PCR generated TCR beta libraries. Researchers ran the first two PCR rounds for roughly 10 cycles each with TRBV1-TRBV30 forward primers and a C-beta reverse primer. TCRdb called the multiplex PCR reads again in MiXCR, with one record for every CDR3 protein. The sample consists of about 180,000 distinct CDR3 sequences, 50% to 75% of them appearing once. After removal of 4 bases from V and 0 bases from J, the junction contained 4 bases not matched to a gene. Germline V CDR1 and CDR2: MGHRA, YSYEKL. The CDR3 is 15 residues long. On this clonotype: Its antigen is unknown.

The TCR sequence derives from a man aged 35 to 55 with primary liver carcinoma and hepatitis B virus infection. This rearrangement joins TRBV4-1 to TRBJ2-7, with 9 bases identical to TRBD1. The sample consisted of peripheral blood. CDR3 in amino acids: CASSRGTGSSYEQYF. The CDR3 nucleotides read TGCGCCAGCAGCCGAGGGACAGGGAGCTCCTACGAGCAGTACTTC.